The 20 T cell receptor beta chains given below trace back to one sample, sequenced in a study of T cell responses to AZD1222 COVID-19 vaccine. Using immunoSEQ multiplex PCR, the repertoire was profiled, and TCRdb retains in-frame clones only, with some absent. The sample comprises 95,000 or so clones, approximately 90% of which are singletons, and 6.5% to 8.5% rests with the top ten. This sample comprised peripheral blood, obtained 28 days after the second AZD1222 dose. Source of these receptors: an adult who received the AZD1222 COVID-19 vaccine.

The chain links TRBV5-1 to TRBJ2-7; D tentatively reads TRBD1 or TRBD2 (5 bases each). V was pared by 4 bases and J by 5 bases, with 22 bases between. There are 16 residues in the CDR3. Germline assignment: CDR1 SGHRS and CDR2 YFSETQ. The CDR3 DNA reads as TGCGCCAGCAGCCCGAATCGGGGCCTAGGGAGTAACGAGCAGTACTTC. It encodes CASSPNRGLGSNEQYF. Looking up the rest from reference TRBV5-1 and TRBJ2-7 gives the full variable domain: KAGVTQTPRYLIKTRGQQVTLSCSPISGHRSVSWYQQTPGQGLQFLFEYFSETQRNKGNFPGRFSGRQFSNSRSEMNVSTLELGDSALYLCASSPNRGLGSNEQYFGPGTRLTVT.

The gene calls are TRBV6-1 and TRBJ1-5; unclear D gene. Germline V gene data show CDR1 as MNHNS and CDR2 as SASEGT. The CDR3 is 14 amino acids. Trimming shortened V by 0 bases and J by 3 bases, and 6 bases separated the two germline ends. In nucleotides, the CDR3 is TGTGCCAGCAGTGAAGCAGGCCTCAATCAGCCCCAGCATTTT. Translated, it gives CASSEAGLNQPQHF.

This clone has only one observation. The J gene is TRBJ1-2, the V gene TRBV27; 11 bases align to TRBD1. Germline CDR1 is MNHEY and CDR2 is SMNVEV (reference sequence). V was clipped by 4 bases and J by 7 bases; unmatched bases: 5. The CDR3 extends over 14 amino acids. Written as DNA, the CDR3 is TGTGCCAGCAGTTCGGACAGGGGGCGGGGTGGCTACACCTTC. Encoded protein: CASSSDRGRGGYTF.

This clone was counted once. The V gene is TRBV10-3, the J gene TRBJ1-3; 8 bases fit TRBD1. The germline CDR1 and CDR2 sequences are ENHRY and SYGVKD. With V trimmed by 2 bases and J by 4 bases, 7 bases remained unmatched. The CDR3 has 16 residues. CDR3 coding DNA: TGTGCCATCAGTGAGCACCCGACAGGGGCAGGAAACACCATATATTTT. The encoded protein is CAISEHPTGAGNTIYF.

This chain uses TRBV2 with TRBJ2-5; D is undetermined. Germline loops: CDR1 SNHLY, CDR2 FYNNEI. V was clipped by 6 bases and J by 5 bases, with 10 bases between them. This CDR3 is built from 12 residues. Here the CDR3 reads CASSTNGETQYF. DNA of the CDR3: TGTGCCAGCAGCACTAATGGTGAGACCCAGTACTTC.

V gene TRBV14 combines with J gene TRBJ1-6; 7 bases map to TRBD1. The ends lost 3 bases at V and 7 bases at J; junction bases unmatched: 3. Germline-derived CDR1 and CDR2 are SGHDN and FVKESK. CDR3 length: 14 amino acids. The CDR3 DNA reads as TGTGCCAGCAGCCACGGGACAGTCAATTCACCCCTCCACTTT. This encodes CASSHGTVNSPLHF.

The chain combines TRBV5-4 with TRBJ1-3; no clear D gene. The germline V gene has CDR1 SGHNT and CDR2 YYREEE (reference sequence). With 0 bases removed from V and 1 base from J, the gap between germline ends came to 8 bases. CDR3 length equals 15 residues. CDR3 sequence (DNA): TGTGCCAGCAGCTTGGGCGGCAATTCTGGAAACACCATATATTTT. This codes for CASSLGGNSGNTIYF. The full variable domain, with the rest looked up from reference TRBV5-4 and TRBJ1-3, is ETGVTQSPTHLIKTRGQQVTLRCSSQSGHNTVSWYQQALGQGPQFIFQYYREEENGRGNFPPRFSGLQFPNYSSELNVNALELDDSALYLCASSLGGNSGNTIYFGEGSWLTVV.

This sequence joins TRBV2 and TRBJ1-1, with 8 bases fitting TRBD1. After removal of 2 bases from V and 0 bases from J, the junction contained 2 bases not matched to a gene. The CDR3 runs 15 residues. In germline, CDR1 is SNHLY, CDR2 FYNNEI. The CDR3 nucleotides are TGTGCCAGCAGTGAACAGGGGGCAGTGAACACTGAAGCTTTCTTT. Amino acid sequence: CASSEQGAVNTEAFF.

The rearrangement joins TRBV5-1 to TRBJ2-3; 11 nucleotides agree with TRBD2. The germline gives CDR1 SGHRS, CDR2 YFSETQ. With V trimmed by 4 bases and J by 5 bases, 6 bases remained unmatched. The CDR3 spans 15 residues. CDR3 coding DNA: TGCGCCAGCAGCGTGACTAGCGGGAAGCAAGATACGCAGTATTTT. Translated: CASSVTSGKQDTQYF.

This clone was found once. In DNA form, the CDR3 reads TGTGCCAGCAGCGTAGGGTGGACAGGGGGGAACAATGAGCAGTTCTTC. This sequence encodes CASSVGWTGGNNEQFF. The J gene is TRBJ2-1, the V gene TRBV9, with 10 bases that match TRBD1. The CDR3 covers 16 residues. V lost 0 bases to trimming and J lost 5 bases; unmatched junction nucleotides: 5. From germline, CDR1 is SGDLS and CDR2 YYNGEE.

This clone has only a few counts. This rearrangement joins TRBV18 to TRBJ1-2, with TRBD1 as a possible D gene (6 bases). V was pared by 7 bases and J by 6 bases, with 15 bases between. CDR3 length equals 13 residues. Per germline, CDR1 KGHSH and CDR2 LQKENI. The CDR3 loop is CASFNRGRDGYTF. In DNA, the CDR3 is TGTGCCAGCTTCAACCGGGGGCGGGATGGCTACACCTTC.

In its sample, this clone was seen once. The rearrangement links TRBV6-4 to TRBJ2-7; possible D gene TRBD1, 6 bases. CDR3 length equals 16 residues. Trimming removed 7 bases at V and 3 bases at J, with 22 bases between. Per the germline V gene, CDR1 is MRHNA and CDR2 is SNTAGT. Here the CDR3 DNA reads TGTGCCAGCAACCGCGGACAGATAAAAATAATCTACGAGCAGTACTTC. This encodes CASNRGQIKIIYEQYF.

The chain carries TRBV28 and TRBJ1-6; a weak D match, TRBD1 (6 bases). With 6 bases removed from V and 13 bases from J, the gap between germline ends came to 19 bases. CDR1 MDHEN and CDR2 SYDVKM come from the germline V gene. This CDR3 comprises 14 residues. CDR3: CASRPPGAGEPLHF. For the CDR3, the DNA is TGTGCCAGCAGACCCCCAGGGGCGGGCGAGCCCCTCCACTTT.

The genes are TRBV7-9 and TRBJ2-5, with 15 bases that match TRBD2. The V segment lost 5 bases and the J segment 4 bases; nucleotides outside the gene matches: 5. The germline CDR1 and CDR2 sequences are SEHNR and FQNEAQ (reference sequence). The CDR3 has 16 residues. Here the CDR3 DNA reads TGTGCCAGCAGCCTACCGGGACTAGCGGGAGGAGAGACCCAGTACTTC. Amino acids: CASSLPGLAGGETQYF.

In this sample, this clone turned up once. As DNA, the CDR3 is TGTGCCAGCAGCTTAGCGCTAAGGGCAGATACGCAGTATTTT. Its protein is CASSLALRADTQYF. The chain combines TRBV7-2 with TRBJ2-3; D ambiguous. The CDR3 sequence is 14 residues long. CDR1 and CDR2 (germline): SGHTA, FQGNSA. V gave up 0 bases and J gave up 4 bases, with 8 bases separating them.

V is TRBV5-1 and J is TRBJ1-1, with D perhaps TRBD1 (5 bases). V was pared by 4 bases and J by 3 bases, with 19 bases between. The CDR3 consists of 16 residues. Per the germline V gene, CDR1 is SGHRS and CDR2 is YFSETQ. As DNA, the CDR3 is TGCGCCAGCAGCCCAGGGACGCTGGGGGTGCACACTGAAGCTTTCTTT. Translation gives CASSPGTLGVHTEAFF.

V and J are TRBV12-3 or TRBV12-4 and TRBJ2-3; D ambiguous. Trimming removed 6 bases at V and 0 bases at J, with 4 bases between. The CDR3 is 12 residues long. The chain's CDR3 is CASSFSTDTQYF. As DNA, the CDR3 is TGTGCCAGCAGCTTTAGCACAGATACGCAGTATTTT.

V usage is TRBV7-9 and J usage is TRBJ2-6, with D perhaps TRBD1 (6 bases). The germline CDR1 and CDR2 sequences are SEHNR and FQNEAQ (reference sequence). The CDR3 is 15 amino acids. The V and J ends lost 6 bases and 0 bases respectively, with 9 bases between them. The CDR3 sequence: CASRLDSSGANVLTF. The DNA for the CDR3 is TGTGCCAGCAGACTGGACAGCTCTGGGGCCAACGTCCTGACTTTC.

The rearrangement joins TRBV28 to TRBJ1-6, with no clear D. Trimming left V 6 bases short and J 5 bases short, with 14 bases between. This CDR3 has 15 residues. Germline V CDR1 and CDR2: MDHEN, SYDVKM. The CDR3 protein is CASSPLGVNNSPLHF. The CDR3 bases are TGTGCCAGCAGCCCACTCGGAGTGAATAATTCACCCCTCCACTTT.

The J gene is TRBJ2-3, the V gene TRBV19; D may be TRBD2 (5 bases). CDR1 is LNHDA and CDR2 is SQIVND in the germline V gene (reference sequence). V was pared by 8 bases and J by 2 bases, with 14 bases between. CDR3 length: 14 residues. The CDR3 DNA reads as TGTGCCAGTTCTATTAGGAGGCTCACAGATACGCAGTATTTT. This translates into CASSIRRLTDTQYF.